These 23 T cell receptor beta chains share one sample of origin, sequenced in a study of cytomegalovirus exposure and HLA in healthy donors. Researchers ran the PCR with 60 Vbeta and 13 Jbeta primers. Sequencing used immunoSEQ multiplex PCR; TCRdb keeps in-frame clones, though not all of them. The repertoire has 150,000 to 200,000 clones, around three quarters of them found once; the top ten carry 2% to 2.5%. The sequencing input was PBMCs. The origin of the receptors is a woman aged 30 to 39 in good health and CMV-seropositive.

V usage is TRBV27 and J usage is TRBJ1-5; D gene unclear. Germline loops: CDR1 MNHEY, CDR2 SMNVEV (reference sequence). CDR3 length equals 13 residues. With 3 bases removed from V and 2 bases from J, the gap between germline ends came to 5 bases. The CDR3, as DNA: TGTGCCAGCAGTTTGGCAGGCAATCAGCCCCAGCATTTT. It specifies CASSLAGNQPQHF.

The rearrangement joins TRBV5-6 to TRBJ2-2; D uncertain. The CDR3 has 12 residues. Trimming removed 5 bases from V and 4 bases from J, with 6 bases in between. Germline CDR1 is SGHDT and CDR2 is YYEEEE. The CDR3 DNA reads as TGTGCCAGCAGAATTCGCACCGGGGAGCTGTTTTTT. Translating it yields CASRIRTGELFF.

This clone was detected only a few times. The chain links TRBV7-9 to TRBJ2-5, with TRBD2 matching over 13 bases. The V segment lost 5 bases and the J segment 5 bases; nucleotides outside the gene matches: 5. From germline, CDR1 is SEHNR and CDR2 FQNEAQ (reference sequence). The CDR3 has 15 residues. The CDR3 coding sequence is TGTGCCAGCAGCAAACTAGCGGGAGGGGGGGAGACCCAGTACTTC. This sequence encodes CASSKLAGGGETQYF. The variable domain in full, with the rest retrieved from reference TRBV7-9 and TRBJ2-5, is DTGVSQNPRHKITKRGQNVTFRCDPISEHNRLYWYRQTLGQGPEFLTYFQNEAQLEKSRLLSDRFSAERPKGSFSTLEIQRTEQGDSAMYLCASSKLAGGGETQYFGPGTRLLVL.

In DNA, the CDR3 is TGTGCCAGCAGCTTGGGGGACAGCTACTACGAGCAGTACTTC. Amino acids: CASSLGDSYYEQYF. This sequence joins TRBV7-8 and TRBJ2-7; 7 positions agree with TRBD1. The CDR3 totals 14 residues. The junction had 5 bases not matched to a gene; V was cut back by 3 bases and J by 3 bases. Germline V gene lookup returns CDR1 SGHVS and CDR2 FQNEAQ.

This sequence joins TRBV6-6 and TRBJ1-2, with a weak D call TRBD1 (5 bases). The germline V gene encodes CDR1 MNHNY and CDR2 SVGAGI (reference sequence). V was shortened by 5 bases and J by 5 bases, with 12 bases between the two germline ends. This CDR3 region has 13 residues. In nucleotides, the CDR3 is TGTGCCAGCAGTCCCCGGGAGGGGTATGGCTACACCTTC. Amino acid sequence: CASSPREGYGYTF.

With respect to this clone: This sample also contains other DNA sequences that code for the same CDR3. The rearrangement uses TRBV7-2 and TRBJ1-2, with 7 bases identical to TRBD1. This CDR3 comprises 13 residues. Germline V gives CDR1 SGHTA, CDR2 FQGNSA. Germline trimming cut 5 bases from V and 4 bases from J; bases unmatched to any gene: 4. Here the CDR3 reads CASSPGTAYGYTF. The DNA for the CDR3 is TGTGCCAGCAGCCCAGGGACAGCCTATGGCTACACCTTC.

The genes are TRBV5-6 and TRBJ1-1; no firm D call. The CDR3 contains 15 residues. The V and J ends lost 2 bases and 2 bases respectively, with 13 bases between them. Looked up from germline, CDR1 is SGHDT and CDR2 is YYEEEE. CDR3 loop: CASSFVTRLNTEAFF. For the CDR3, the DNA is TGTGCCAGCAGCTTTGTAACGAGACTAAACACTGAAGCTTTCTTT.

CDR3 in DNA: TGTGCCAGCAGCTTCGATAGCGGGATTGTGTACAATGAGCAGTTCTTC. Amino acid sequence: CASSFDSGIVYNEQFF. The chain combines TRBV5-4 with TRBJ2-1; TRBD2 agrees at 8 bases. Germline V gives CDR1 SGHNT, CDR2 YYREEE (reference sequence). The CDR3 runs to 16 residues. Trimming removed 2 bases from V and 4 bases from J; junction bases left unmatched: 8.

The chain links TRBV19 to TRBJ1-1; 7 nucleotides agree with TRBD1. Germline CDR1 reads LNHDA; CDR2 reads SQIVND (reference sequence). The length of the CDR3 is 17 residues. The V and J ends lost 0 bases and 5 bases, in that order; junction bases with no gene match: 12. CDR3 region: CASSIDDQAGGETEAFF. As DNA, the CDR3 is TGTGCCAGTAGTATAGATGATCAGGCAGGGGGTGAAACTGAAGCTTTCTTT.

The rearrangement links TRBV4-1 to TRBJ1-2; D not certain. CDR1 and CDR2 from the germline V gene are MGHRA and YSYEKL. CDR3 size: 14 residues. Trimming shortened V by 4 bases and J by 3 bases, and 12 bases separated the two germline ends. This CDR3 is CASSRGRGDYGYTF. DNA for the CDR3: TGCGCCAGCAGCCGAGGCAGAGGTGACTATGGCTACACCTTC.

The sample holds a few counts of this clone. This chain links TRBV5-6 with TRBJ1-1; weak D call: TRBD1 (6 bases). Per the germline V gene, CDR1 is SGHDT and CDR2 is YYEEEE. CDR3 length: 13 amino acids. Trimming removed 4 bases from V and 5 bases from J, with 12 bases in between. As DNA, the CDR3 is TGTGCCAGCAGCGCGAGCAGGGGAACTGAAGCTTTCTTT. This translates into CASSASRGTEAFF. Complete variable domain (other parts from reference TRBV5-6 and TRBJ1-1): DAGVTQSPTHLIKTRGQQVTLRCSPKSGHDTVSWYQQALGQGPQFIFQYYEEEERQRGNFPDRFSGHQFPNYSSELNVNALLLGDSALYLCASSASRGTEAFFGQGTRLTVV.

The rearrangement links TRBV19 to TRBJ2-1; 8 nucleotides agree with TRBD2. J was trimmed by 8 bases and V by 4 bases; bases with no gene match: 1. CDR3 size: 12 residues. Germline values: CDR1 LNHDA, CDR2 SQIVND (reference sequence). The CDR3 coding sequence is TGTGCCAGTAGTAGGACTAGCCATGAGCAGTTCTTC. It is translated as CASSRTSHEQFF.

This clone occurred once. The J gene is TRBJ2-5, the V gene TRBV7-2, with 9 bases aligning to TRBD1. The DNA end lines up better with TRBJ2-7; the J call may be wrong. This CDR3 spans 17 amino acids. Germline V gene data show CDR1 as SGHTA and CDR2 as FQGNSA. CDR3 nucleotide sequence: TGTGCCAGCAGCTTATTTTTGGGACAGGGAGATAGATACGAGCAGTACTTC. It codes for CASSLFLGQGDRYEQYF.

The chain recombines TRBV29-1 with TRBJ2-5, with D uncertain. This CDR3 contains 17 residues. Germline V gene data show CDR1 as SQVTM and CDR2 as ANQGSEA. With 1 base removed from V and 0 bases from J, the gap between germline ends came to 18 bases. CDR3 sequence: CSVEANGESPYQETQYF. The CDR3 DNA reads TGCAGCGTTGAAGCGAACGGAGAGTCACCGTACCAAGAGACCCAGTACTTC.

For the CDR3, the DNA is TGTGCCAGCAGCATGTCGGGACTCACTAATCTGGAGCAGTTCTTC. It encodes CASSMSGLTNLEQFF. The chain couples TRBV7-2 to TRBJ2-1; D might be TRBD2 (6 bases). With 5 bases removed from V and 10 bases from J, the gap between germline ends came to 21 bases. Germline V lookup: CDR1 SGHTA, CDR2 FQGNSA. The CDR3 is 15 amino acids.

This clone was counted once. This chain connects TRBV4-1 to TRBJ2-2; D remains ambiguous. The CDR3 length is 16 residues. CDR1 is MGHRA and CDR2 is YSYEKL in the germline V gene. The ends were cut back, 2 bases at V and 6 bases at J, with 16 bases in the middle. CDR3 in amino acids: CASSQPTPPVPGELFF. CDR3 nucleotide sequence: TGCGCCAGCAGCCAACCTACCCCCCCTGTACCCGGGGAGCTGTTTTTT.

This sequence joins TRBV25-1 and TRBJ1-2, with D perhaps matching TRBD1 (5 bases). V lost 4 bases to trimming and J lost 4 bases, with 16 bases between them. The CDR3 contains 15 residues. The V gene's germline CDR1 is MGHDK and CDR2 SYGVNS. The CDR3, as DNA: TGTGCCAGCAGTGGAAATCCAGGGCGGAGCTATGGCTACACCTTC. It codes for CASSGNPGRSYGYTF.

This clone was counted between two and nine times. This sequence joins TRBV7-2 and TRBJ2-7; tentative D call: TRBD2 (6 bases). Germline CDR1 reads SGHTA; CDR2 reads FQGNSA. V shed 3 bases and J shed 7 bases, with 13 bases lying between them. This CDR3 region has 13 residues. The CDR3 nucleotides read TGTGCCAGCAGCTTTCGCGGGACTTTTGAGCAGTACTTC. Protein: CASSFRGTFEQYF. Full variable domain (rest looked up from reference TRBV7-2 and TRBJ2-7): GAGVSQSPSNKVTEKGKDVELRCDPISGHTALYWYRQSLGQGLEFLIYFQGNSAPDKSGLPSDRFSAERTGGSVSTLTIQRTQQEDSAVYLCASSFRGTFEQYFGPGTRLTVT.

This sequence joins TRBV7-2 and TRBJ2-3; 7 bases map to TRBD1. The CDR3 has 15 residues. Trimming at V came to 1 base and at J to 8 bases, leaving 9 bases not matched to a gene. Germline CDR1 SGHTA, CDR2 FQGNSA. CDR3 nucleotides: TGTGCCAGCAGCTTAGAGGCAGGGGGTATCGGTACGCAGTATTTT. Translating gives CASSLEAGGIGTQYF. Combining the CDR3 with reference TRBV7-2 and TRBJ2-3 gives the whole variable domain GAGVSQSPSNKVTEKGKDVELRCDPISGHTALYWYRQSLGQGLEFLIYFQGNSAPDKSGLPSDRFSAERTGGSVSTLTIQRTQQEDSAVYLCASSLEAGGIGTQYFGPGTRLTVL.

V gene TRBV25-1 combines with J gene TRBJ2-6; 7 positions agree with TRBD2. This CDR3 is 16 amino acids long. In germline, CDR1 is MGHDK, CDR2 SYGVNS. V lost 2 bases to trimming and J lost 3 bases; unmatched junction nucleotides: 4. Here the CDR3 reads CASSEAGDLGANVLTF. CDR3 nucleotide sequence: TGTGCCAGCAGTGAAGCGGGGGATCTTGGGGCCAACGTCCTGACTTTC.

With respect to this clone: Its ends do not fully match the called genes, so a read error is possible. DNA of the CDR3: TGTGCCAATAGTCCTCGGACTAGCGTCTCTGGGGCCAACGTCCTGACTTTC. Its translation is CANSPRTSVSGANVLTF. The gene calls are TRBV19 and TRBJ2-6; 9 positions match TRBD2. CDR1 is LNHDA and CDR2 is SQIVND in the germline V gene (reference sequence). The CDR3 length is 17 residues. Supplemented by reference TRBV19 and TRBJ2-6, the full variable domain reads DGGITQSPKYLFRKEGQNVTLSCEQNLNHDAMYWYRQDPGQGLRLIYYSQIVNDFQKGDIAEGYSVSREKKESFPLTVTSAQKNPTAFYLCANSPRTSVSGANVLTFGAGSRLTVL.

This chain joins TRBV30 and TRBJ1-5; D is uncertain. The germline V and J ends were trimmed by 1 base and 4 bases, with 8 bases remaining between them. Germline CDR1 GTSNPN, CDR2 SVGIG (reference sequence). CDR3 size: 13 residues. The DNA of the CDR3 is TGTGCCTGGAGTGAGACAAAGAATCAGCCCCAGCATTTT. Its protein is CAWSETKNQPQHF. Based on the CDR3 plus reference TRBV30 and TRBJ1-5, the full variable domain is SQTIHQWPATLVQPVGSPLSLECTVEGTSNPNLYWYRQAAGRGLQLLFYSVGIGQISSEVPQNLSASRPQDRQFILSSKKLLLSDSGFYLCAWSETKNQPQHFGDGTRLSIL.

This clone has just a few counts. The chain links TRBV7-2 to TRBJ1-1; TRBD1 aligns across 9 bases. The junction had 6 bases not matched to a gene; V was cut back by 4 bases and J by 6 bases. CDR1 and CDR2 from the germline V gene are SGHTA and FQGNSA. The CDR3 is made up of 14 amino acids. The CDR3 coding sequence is TGTGCCAGCAGCTACAGACAGGGGGTGTCTGAAGCTTTCTTT. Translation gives CASSYRQGVSEAFF.